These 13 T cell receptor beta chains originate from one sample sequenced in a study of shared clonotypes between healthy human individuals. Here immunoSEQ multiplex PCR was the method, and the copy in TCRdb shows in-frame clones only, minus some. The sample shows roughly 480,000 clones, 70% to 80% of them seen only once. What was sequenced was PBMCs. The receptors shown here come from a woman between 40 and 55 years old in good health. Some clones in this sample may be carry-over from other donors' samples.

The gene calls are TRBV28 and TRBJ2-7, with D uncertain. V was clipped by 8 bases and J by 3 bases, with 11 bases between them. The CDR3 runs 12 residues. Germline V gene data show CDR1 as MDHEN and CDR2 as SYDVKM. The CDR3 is CASATPGYEQYF. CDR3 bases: TGTGCCAGCGCTACCCCCGGCTACGAGCAGTACTTC.

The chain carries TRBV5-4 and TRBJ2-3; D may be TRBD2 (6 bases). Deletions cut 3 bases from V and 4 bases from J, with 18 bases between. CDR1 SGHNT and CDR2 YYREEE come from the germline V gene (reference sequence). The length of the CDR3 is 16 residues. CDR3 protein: CASSSPGTDVADTQYF. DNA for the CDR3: TGTGCCAGCAGCTCCCCCGGGACTGATGTGGCAGATACGCAGTATTTT. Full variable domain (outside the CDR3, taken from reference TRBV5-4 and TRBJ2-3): ETGVTQSPTHLIKTRGQQVTLRCSSQSGHNTVSWYQQALGQGPQFIFQYYREEENGRGNFPPRFSGLQFPNYSSELNVNALELDDSALYLCASSSPGTDVADTQYFGPGTRLTVL.

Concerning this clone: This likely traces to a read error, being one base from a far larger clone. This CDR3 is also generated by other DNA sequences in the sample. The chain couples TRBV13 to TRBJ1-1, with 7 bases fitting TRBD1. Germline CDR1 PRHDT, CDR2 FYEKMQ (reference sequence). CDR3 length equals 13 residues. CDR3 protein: CASSLVRGREAFF. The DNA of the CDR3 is TGCGCCAGCAGCTTAGTTAGGGGGCGAGAAGCTTTCTTT.

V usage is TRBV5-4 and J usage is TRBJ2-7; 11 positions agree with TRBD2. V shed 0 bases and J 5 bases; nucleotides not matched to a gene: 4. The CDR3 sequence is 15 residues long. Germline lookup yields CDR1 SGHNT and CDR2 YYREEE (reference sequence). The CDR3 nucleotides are TGTGCCAGCAGCTTGGAACTAGCGGGAGTGGACGAGCAGTACTTC. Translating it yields CASSLELAGVDEQYF. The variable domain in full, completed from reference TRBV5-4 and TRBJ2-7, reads ETGVTQSPTHLIKTRGQQVTLRCSSQSGHNTVSWYQQALGQGPQFIFQYYREEENGRGNFPPRFSGLQFPNYSSELNVNALELDDSALYLCASSLELAGVDEQYFGPGTRLTVT.

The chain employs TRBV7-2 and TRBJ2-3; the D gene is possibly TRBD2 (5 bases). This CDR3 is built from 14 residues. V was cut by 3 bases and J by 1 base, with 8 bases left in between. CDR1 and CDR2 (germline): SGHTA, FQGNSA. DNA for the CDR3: TGTGCCAGCAGCTTCACTAGTGGCACAGATACGCAGTATTTT. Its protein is CASSFTSGTDTQYF. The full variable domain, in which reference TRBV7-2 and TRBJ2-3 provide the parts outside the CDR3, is GAGVSQSPSNKVTEKGKDVELRCDPISGHTALYWYRQSLGQGLEFLIYFQGNSAPDKSGLPSDRFSAERTGGSVSTLTIQRTQQEDSAVYLCASSFTSGTDTQYFGPGTRLTVL.

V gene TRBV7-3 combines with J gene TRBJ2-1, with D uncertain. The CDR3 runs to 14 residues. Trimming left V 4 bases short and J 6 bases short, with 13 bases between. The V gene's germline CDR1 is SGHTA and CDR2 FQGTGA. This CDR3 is CASSSLVGSNEQFF. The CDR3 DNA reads TGTGCCAGCAGCTCCCTAGTGGGTAGCAATGAGCAGTTCTTC.

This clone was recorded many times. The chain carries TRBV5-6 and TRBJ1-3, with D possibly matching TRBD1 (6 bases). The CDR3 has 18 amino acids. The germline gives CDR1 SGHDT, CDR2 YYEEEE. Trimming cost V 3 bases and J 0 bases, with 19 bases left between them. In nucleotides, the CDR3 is TGTGCCAGCAGCTCGAACCGCGGAGGACAGTTCTCTGGAAACACCATATATTTT. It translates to CASSSNRGGQFSGNTIYF.

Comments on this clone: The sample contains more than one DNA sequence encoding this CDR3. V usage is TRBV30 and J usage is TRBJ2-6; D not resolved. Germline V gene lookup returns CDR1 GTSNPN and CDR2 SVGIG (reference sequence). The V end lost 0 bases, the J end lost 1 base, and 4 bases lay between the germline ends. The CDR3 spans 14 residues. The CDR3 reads CAWSVGSGANVLTF. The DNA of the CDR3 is TGTGCCTGGAGTGTGGGGTCTGGGGCCAACGTCCTGACTTTC.

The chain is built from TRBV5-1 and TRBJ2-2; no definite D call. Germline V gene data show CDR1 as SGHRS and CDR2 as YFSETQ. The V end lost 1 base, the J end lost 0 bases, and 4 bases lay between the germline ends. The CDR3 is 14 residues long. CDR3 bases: TGCGCCAGCAGCTTGCAGGCGAACACCGGGGAGCTGTTTTTT. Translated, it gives CASSLQANTGELFF.

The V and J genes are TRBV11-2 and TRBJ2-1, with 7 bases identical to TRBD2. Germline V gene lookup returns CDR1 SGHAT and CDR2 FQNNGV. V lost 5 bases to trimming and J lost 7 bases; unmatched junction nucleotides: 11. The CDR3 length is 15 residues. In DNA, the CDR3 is TGTGCCAGCAGCCCAGTCCGGGGGGTAGCGAATGAGCAGTTCTTC. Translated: CASSPVRGVANEQFF.

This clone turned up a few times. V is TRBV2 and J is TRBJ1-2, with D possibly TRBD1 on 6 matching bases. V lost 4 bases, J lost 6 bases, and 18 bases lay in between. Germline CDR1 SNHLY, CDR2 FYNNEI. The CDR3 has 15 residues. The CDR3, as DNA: TGTGCCAGCAGTGGATCGGACAGCACCGACGATGGCTACACCTTC. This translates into CASSGSDSTDDGYTF.

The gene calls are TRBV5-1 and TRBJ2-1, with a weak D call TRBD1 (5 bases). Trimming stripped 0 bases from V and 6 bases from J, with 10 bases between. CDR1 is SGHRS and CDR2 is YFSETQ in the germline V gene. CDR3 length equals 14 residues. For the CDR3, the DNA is TGCGCCAGCAGCTTGGCCACAGGCGGCAATGAGCAGTTCTTC. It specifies CASSLATGGNEQFF. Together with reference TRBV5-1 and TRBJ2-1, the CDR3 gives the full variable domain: KAGVTQTPRYLIKTRGQQVTLSCSPISGHRSVSWYQQTPGQGLQFLFEYFSETQRNKGNFPGRFSGRQFSNSRSEMNVSTLELGDSALYLCASSLATGGNEQFFGPGTRLTVL.

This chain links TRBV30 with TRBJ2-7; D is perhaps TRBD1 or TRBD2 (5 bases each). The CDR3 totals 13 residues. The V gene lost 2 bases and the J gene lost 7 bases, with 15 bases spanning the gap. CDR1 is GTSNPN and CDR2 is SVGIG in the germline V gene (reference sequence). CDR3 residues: CAWSPTSWGEQYF. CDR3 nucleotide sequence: TGTGCCTGGAGTCCTACGTCCTGGGGGGAGCAGTACTTC.